This TCR beta chain was obtained from a study of T-cell reconstitution after alpha-beta-depleted transplantation in children. Turning to this clonotype: What it binds is unknown.

Overall study results and limits: It was surviving recipient T cells and thymic progenitors that gave some patients high TCRbeta diversity at day 60. Expanded graft clones numbering several hundred reportedly gave rise to alpha-beta T cells about two months after transplant. Once a year had passed after transplant, T-cell counts and diversity came mostly from newly produced T cells.

J was trimmed by 9 bases and V by 6 bases; bases with no gene match: 13. Germline lookup yields CDR1 MNHNS and CDR2 SASEGT. This CDR3 has 16 amino acids. Unique molecular identifiers featured in how the TCRbeta library was prepared. TCRdb recomputed calls from the PCR reads with MiXCR, one row per CDR3 protein. The sample shows fewer than 250,000 distinct CDR3 sequences, more than 15% of them seen only once. The chain has TRBV6-1 and TRBJ2-1; 11 nucleotides match TRBD2. The sample consisted of PBMCs, mostly from graft donor cells, taken 360 days after TCRalphabeta/CD19-depleted stem cell transplant. This receptor was obtained from a male patient under 10 years old who had a stem cell transplant for acute lymphoblastic leukemia, so the T cells may come from the graft donor. The CDR3 protein is CASRELAGGPRGEQFF. CDR3 in DNA: TGTGCCAGCAGGGAGCTAGCGGGGGGTCCAAGGGGTGAGCAGTTCTTC.